The source of this T cell receptor (beta chain) is a study of long-term antiretroviral therapy in people with HIV. They ran version v3.0 of the immunoSEQ assay at survey level. TCRdb's copy holds only in-frame clones and misses some; the assay was immunoSEQ multiplex PCR. The top ten clones hold around 8.2% of a sample with about 30,000 clones, approximately 85% of them seen once. Concerning this clone: No antigen is known for it.

General study results and limits: ART adherence was not documented, and neither viral resistance nor therapy changes had any data.

The cryopreserved samples used held about 0.85-11 million PBMC prior to extraction of DNA. The V and J ends lost 4 bases and 1 base respectively, with 17 bases between them. The CDR3 runs 16 residues. Per the germline V gene, CDR1 is SGHTS and CDR2 is YDEGEE. The receptor comes from a man between 40 and 49 years old with HIV. This sequence joins TRBV5-8 and TRBJ1-1, with D unresolved. Sequenced here: unsorted PBMCs, sampled 3 years after starting antiretroviral therapy. CDR3 in DNA: TGTGCCAGCAGCGGTACTCGGCGTAGGGCGAACACTGAAGCTTTCTTT. It specifies CASSGTRRRANTEAFF. The complete variable domain, with remaining parts taken from reference TRBV5-8 and TRBJ1-1, reads EAGVTQSPTHLIKTRGQQATLRCSPISGHTSVYWYQQALGLGLQFLLWYDEGEERNRGNFPPRFSGRQFPNYSSELNVNALELEDSALYLCASSGTRRRANTEAFFGQGTRLTVV.